This TCR beta chain came from a study of blood T cells in healthy people across ages. This clonotype occurred a few times. A second PCR of roughly 7 to 11 cycles used a sample-barcoded 5' primer and a J-beta primer mix. Template switching added a 12-random-nucleotide identifier to every cDNA molecule. Via MiXCR, TCRdb re-called the 5' RACE reads, giving one row per CDR3 protein. Among 650,000 to 900,000 distinct CDR3 sequences listed, approximately 65% were seen once. The TCR originated in a man aged 25 to 45 in good health. Sequencing used blood.

The CDR3 spells CASSLPGTAKNIQYF. The CDR3 nucleotides read TGTGCCAGCAGCTTGCCGGGAACAGCCAAAAACATTCAGTACTTC. The chain is built from TRBV7-2 and TRBJ2-4, with a weak D call TRBD2 (5 bases). CDR3 length equals 15 residues. Trimming left V 3 bases short and J 0 bases short, with 9 bases between. CDR1 SGHTA and CDR2 FQGNSA come from the germline V gene.